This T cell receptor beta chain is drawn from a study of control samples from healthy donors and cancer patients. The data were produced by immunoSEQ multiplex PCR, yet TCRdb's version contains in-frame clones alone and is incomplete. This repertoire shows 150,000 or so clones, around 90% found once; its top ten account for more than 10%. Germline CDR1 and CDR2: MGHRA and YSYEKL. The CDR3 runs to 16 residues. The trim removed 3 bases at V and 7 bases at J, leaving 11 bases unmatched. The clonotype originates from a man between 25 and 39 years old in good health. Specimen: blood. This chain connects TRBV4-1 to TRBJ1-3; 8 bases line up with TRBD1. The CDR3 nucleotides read TGCGCCAGCAGCCAGACCTCAGGGGGCTTTTACAACACCATATATTTT. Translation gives CASSQTSGGFYNTIYF.